Here is one T cell receptor beta chain with its context. Antigen: not known. All the people who gave samples were healthy bone marrow donors. The sample is drawn from a study of cytomegalovirus exposure and HLA in healthy donors. In the study overall: The study placed around 85% of its approximately 400 genotyped donors in the Caucasian-associated ancestry cluster. General observations from the study: Reportedly, TCR beta sequences accurately predicted HLA-A and HLA-B alleles in most subjects.

The length of the CDR3 is 15 residues. The germline V gene encodes CDR1 LGHNA and CDR2 YNFKEQ. Trimming stripped 5 bases from V and 7 bases from J, with 17 bases between. The PCR had 60 Vbeta and 13 Jbeta primers. The table came from immunoSEQ multiplex PCR; TCRdb's copy has only in-frame clones and leaves some out. The sample records 75,000 to 100,000 clones, 65% to 75% being singletons. Sequencing was performed on PBMCs. This clonotype was sampled from a female donor in good health and CMV-seropositive. This rearrangement joins TRBV4-2 to TRBJ2-2; D not resolved. The CDR3 here is CASSEGRSALGELFF. The CDR3 DNA is TGTGCCAGCAGCGAAGGAAGAAGCGCTCTCGGGGAGCTGTTTTTT.